This T cell receptor (beta chain) stems from a study of shared clonotypes between healthy human individuals. As for the study in general: A couple of women and three men aged 18 to 49 made up the donors. Study-level points and caveats: Read depth was anticipated to influence clonotype sharing among donors.

The length of the CDR3 is 14 residues. V was trimmed by 4 bases and J by 4 bases, leaving 13 bases between them. CDR1 is MNHEY, CDR2 SMNVEV, per germline (reference sequence). Under the authors' procedure: ImmunoSEQ only sent back junction sequences with no quality scores, so filtering was done differently. Method: immunoSEQ multiplex PCR; TCRdb's copy keeps in-frame clones and lacks some. D and trimming were read from the DNA, whereas the V and J calls and clone size are those reported in that table. Found here are some 650,000 clones, more than 95% of them singletons; the top ten hold about 0.06%. On this clone: The antigen is undetermined.

This chain uses TRBV27 with TRBJ1-2, with D possibly being TRBD1 (6 bases). Sample: naive CD4+ T cells sorted from blood. The subset here: CD45RA+ positively selected. The sequence was obtained from a woman in her 30s in good health. CDR3 region: CASSSDTGTYGYTF. The CDR3 DNA is TGTGCCAGCAGTTCCGACACAGGGACCTATGGCTACACCTTC.